The TCR beta chain described here comes from a study of control samples from healthy donors and cancer patients. This clone was observed a single time. The assay was immunoSEQ multiplex PCR, and TCRdb's table has in-frame clones only and misses some. This sample has 170,000 or so clones, with 80% to 95% found just once. The CDR3 contains 14 residues. The V end was cut by 9 bases, the J end by 8 bases, with 19 bases between. Looked up from germline, CDR1 is MNHEY and CDR2 is SVGAGI. This clonotype originated in a man aged 18 to 30 in good health. The source material was blood. The chain has TRBV6-5 and TRBJ1-4, with a possible D match to TRBD1 (5 bases). CDR3 protein: CASLSNRGGEKLFF. CDR3 DNA sequence: TGTGCCAGTCTTTCGAATAGGGGAGGAGAAAAACTGTTTTTT.